Listed below are T cell receptor beta chains from one sample, sequenced in a study of T cells in Graves' hyperthyroidism and ophthalmopathy. TCRdb fed the multiplex PCR reads into MiXCR, producing one record per CDR3 protein. This sample has 370,000 or so distinct CDR3 sequences, with about a sixth found just once. The sequenced sample was blood. These receptors were taken from a woman aged 18-29 years with Graves' hyperthyroidism that later progressed to Graves' ophthalmopathy. Both conserved end residues are part of each CDR3. D genes are given only for firm matches. Some rows mark clone size as missing; the rest say once, few, many or name a class of expanded clone.

v_call	d_call	j_call	cdr3_length	clone_size	cdr3_aa	cdr3_nt
TRBV5-6	.	TRBJ2-3	12	many	CASSLAEDTQYF	TGTGCCAGCAGCTTGGCAGAAGATACGCAGTATTTT
TRBV6-1	.	TRBJ2-7	14	many	CASAGTIYPYEQYF	TGTGCCAGCGCTGGGACCATCTACCCCTACGAGCAGTACTTC
TRBV7-9	.	TRBJ2-2	15	.	CASSRSPEAAGELFF	TGTGCCAGCAGCCGGTCACCAGAGGCAGCCGGGGAGCTGTTTTTT
TRBV4-2	.	TRBJ1-2	16	few	CASSLPDRVANYGYTF	TGTGCCAGCAGCCTACCGGACCGGGTAGCTAACTATGGCTACACCTTC
TRBV15	TRBD1	TRBJ2-7	15	few	CATSRGQGATYEQYF	TGTGCCACCAGCAGAGGACAGGGGGCGACCTACGAGCAGTACTTC
TRBV10-3	.	TRBJ1-3	16	many	CAISERSPGSGNTIYF	TGTGCCATCAGTGAGCGTTCCCCGGGCTCTGGAAACACCATATATTTT
TRBV7-9	.	TRBJ2-7	14	few	CASSLVGTTYEQYF	TGTGCCAGCAGCTTAGTAGGGACAACTTACGAGCAGTACTTC
TRBV20-1	.	TRBJ1-4	14	many	CSAPRAGIEEKLFF	TGCAGTGCTCCCCGCGCAGGGATCGAAGAAAAACTGTTTTTT
TRBV20-1	.	TRBJ2-3	12	.	CSASPRGDTQYF	TGCAGTGCTAGCCCCAGAGGAGATACGCAGTATTTT
TRBV4-2	TRBD1	TRBJ2-1	18	few	CASSQDSPRQGAYNEQFF	TGTGCCAGCAGCCAAGACTCCCCCAGACAGGGGGCCTACAATGAGCAGTTCTTC
TRBV11-2	.	TRBJ2-1	12	many	CASSDLYNEQFF	TGTGCCAGCAGCGACCTCTACAATGAGCAGTTCTTC
TRBV5-1	TRBD2	TRBJ2-5	14	.	CASRTSGSGETQYF	TGCGCCAGCAGGACTAGCGGGAGTGGCGAGACCCAGTACTTC
TRBV5-1	TRBD2	TRBJ2-7	15	many	CASSQGLAGPYEQYF	TGCGCCAGCAGCCAGGGACTAGCGGGACCCTACGAGCAGTACTTC
TRBV29-1	.	TRBJ2-2	13	many	CSVGRTNTGELFF	TGCAGCGTTGGACGGACGAACACCGGGGAGCTGTTTTTT
TRBV2	.	TRBJ2-7	13	many	CASTKFVDYEQYF	TGTGCCAGCACCAAATTCGTAGACTACGAGCAGTACTTC
TRBV10-3	.	TRBJ2-3	17	many	CAISEGGPGLVVDTQYF	TGTGCCATCAGTGAGGGTGGTCCAGGGCTGGTGGTCGATACGCAGTATTTT
TRBV7-8	.	TRBJ1-3	18	.	CASSLSIPGGGSGNTIYF	TGTGCCAGCAGCTTATCGATACCTGGGGGGGGCTCTGGAAACACCATATATTTT